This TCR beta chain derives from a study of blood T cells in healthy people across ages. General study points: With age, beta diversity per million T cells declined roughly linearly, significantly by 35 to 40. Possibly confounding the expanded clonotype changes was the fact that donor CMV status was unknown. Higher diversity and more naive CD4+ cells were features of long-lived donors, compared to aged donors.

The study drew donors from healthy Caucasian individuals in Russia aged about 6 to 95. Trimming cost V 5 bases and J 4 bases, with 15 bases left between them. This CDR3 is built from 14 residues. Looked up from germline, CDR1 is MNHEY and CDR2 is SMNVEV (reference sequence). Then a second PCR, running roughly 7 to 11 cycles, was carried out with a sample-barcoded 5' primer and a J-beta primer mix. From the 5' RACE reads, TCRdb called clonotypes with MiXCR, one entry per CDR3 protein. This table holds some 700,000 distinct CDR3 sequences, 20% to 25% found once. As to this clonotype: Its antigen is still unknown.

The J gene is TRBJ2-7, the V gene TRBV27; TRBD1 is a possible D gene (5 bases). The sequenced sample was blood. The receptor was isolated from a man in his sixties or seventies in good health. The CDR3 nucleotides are TGTGCCAGCAGTCGGACATCCGGAAAATACGAGCAGTACTTC. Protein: CASSRTSGKYEQYF.